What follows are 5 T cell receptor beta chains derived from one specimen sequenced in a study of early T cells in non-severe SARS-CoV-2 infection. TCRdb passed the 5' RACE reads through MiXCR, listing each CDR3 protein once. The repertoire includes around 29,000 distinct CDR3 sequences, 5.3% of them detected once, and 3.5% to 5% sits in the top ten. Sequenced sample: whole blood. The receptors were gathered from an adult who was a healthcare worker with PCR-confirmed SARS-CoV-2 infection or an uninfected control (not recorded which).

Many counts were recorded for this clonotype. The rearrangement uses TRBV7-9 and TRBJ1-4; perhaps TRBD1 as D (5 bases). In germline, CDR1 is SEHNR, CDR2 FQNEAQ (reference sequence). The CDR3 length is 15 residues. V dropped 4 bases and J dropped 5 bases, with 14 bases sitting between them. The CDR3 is CASSSEGKENEKLFF. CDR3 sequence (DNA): TGTGCCAGCAGCTCCGAGGGGAAGGAGAATGAAAAACTGTTTTTT.

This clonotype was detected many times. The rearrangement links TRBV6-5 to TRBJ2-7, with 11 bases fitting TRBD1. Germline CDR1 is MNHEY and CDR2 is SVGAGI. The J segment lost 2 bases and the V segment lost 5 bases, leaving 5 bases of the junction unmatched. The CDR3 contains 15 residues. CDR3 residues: CASSDGTGGTYEQYF. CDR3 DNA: TGTGCCAGCAGTGACGGGACAGGGGGAACCTACGAGCAGTACTTC.

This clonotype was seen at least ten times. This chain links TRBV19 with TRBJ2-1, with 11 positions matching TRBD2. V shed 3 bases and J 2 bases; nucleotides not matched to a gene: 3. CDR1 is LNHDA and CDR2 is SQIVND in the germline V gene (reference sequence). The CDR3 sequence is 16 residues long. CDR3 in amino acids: CASSIGTSGAYNEQFF. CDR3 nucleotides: TGTGCCAGTAGTATCGGGACTAGCGGCGCCTACAATGAGCAGTTCTTC.

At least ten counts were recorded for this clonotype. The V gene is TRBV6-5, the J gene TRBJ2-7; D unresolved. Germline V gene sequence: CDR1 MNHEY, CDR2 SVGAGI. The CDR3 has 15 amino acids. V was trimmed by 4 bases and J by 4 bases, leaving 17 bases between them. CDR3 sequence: CASSFLAVPRYEQYF. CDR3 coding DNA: TGTGCCAGCAGTTTCCTGGCAGTACCTAGATACGAGCAGTACTTC.

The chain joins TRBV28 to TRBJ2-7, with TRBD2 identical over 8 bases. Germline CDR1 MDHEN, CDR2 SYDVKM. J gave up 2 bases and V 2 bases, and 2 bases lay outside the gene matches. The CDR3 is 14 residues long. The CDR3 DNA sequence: TGTGCCAGCAGTTTACGGACTAGCCCCTACGAGCAGTACTTC. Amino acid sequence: CASSLRTSPYEQYF. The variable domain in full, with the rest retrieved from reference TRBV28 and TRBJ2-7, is DVKVTQSSRYLVKRTGEKVFLECVQDMDHENMFWYRQDPGLGLRLIYFSYDVKMKEKGDIPEGYSVSREKKERFSLILESASTNQTSMYLCASSLRTSPYEQYFGPGTRLTVT.